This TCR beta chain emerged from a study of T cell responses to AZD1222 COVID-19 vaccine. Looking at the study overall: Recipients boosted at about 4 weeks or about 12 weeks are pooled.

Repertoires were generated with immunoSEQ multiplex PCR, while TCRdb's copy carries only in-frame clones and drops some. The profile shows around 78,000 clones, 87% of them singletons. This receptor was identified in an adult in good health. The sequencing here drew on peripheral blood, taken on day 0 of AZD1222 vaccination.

CDR3 DNA sequence: TGTGCGGGTGGCCGCTGCCTAGCCAAAAACATTCAGTACTTC. This codes for CAGGRCLAKNIQYF. This chain joins TRBV6-5 and TRBJ2-4; D uncertain. Germline loops: CDR1 MNHEY, CDR2 SVGAGI. This CDR3 comprises 14 residues.